These 6 T cell receptor beta chains share one sample of origin, sequenced in a study of blood T cells in healthy people across ages. Combining a sample-barcoded 5' primer with a J-beta primer mix, a second PCR ran for about 7 to 11 cycles. Via MiXCR, TCRdb re-called the 5' RACE reads, giving one row per CDR3 protein. The profile shows around 1,500,000 distinct CDR3 sequences, 28% of them singletons. What was sequenced was blood. The receptors come from a young woman in good health.

The chain couples TRBV5-6 to TRBJ2-7, with D perhaps matching TRBD2 (5 bases). Germline V CDR1 and CDR2: SGHDT, YYEEEE. This CDR3 contains 15 residues. The V end was cut by 0 bases, the J end by 3 bases, with 13 bases between. The CDR3 DNA is TGTGCCAGCAGCTTGGAGGACGTAGGAGGCTACGAGCAGTACTTC. Its protein is CASSLEDVGGYEQYF.

The genes are TRBV29-1 and TRBJ1-1, with a tentative D call TRBD1 (5 bases). Trimming stripped 6 bases from V and 8 bases from J, with 13 bases between. The CDR3 is 11 residues long. CDR1 and CDR2 (germline): SQVTM, ANQGSEA. The CDR3 nucleotides are TGCAGCGTCGATAGGGACCCGGAAGCTTTCTTT. Protein product: CSVDRDPEAFF.

This clonotype was counted many times. The chain recombines TRBV29-1 with TRBJ2-1, with a possible D match to TRBD1 (5 bases). The CDR3 is 11 residues long. CDR1 and CDR2 from the germline V gene are SQVTM and ANQGSEA. Trimming left V 4 bases short and J 8 bases short, with 9 bases between. CDR3 DNA: TGCAGCGTTGGGGCAGGGTATGAGCAGTTCTTC. Translated: CSVGAGYEQFF.

This clonotype was counted a few times. This rearrangement joins TRBV20-1 to TRBJ2-7, with 15 bases fitting TRBD2. The CDR3 runs 17 residues. Germline V CDR1 and CDR2: DFQATT, SNEGSKA (reference sequence). Trimming removed 1 base from V and 6 bases from J; junction bases left unmatched: 10. CDR3 in amino acids: CSARVAGLAGGNFEQYF. The CDR3 DNA follows: TGCAGTGCTAGAGTTGCGGGACTAGCGGGGGGAAACTTCGAGCAGTACTTC.

The chain joins TRBV12-3 or TRBV12-4 to TRBJ2-5; 9 nucleotides align to TRBD1. V shed 4 bases, J shed 4 bases, and the junction held 7 bases outside the gene matches. CDR3 length: 15 residues. The CDR3 loop reads CASSSLTGGLETQYF. CDR3 in DNA: TGTGCCAGCAGTTCCCTAACAGGGGGCCTAGAGACCCAGTACTTC.

J is TRBJ2-3 and V is TRBV7-2, with D perhaps TRBD2 (7 bases). The CDR3 sequence is 17 residues long. The V end was cut by 5 bases, the J end by 4 bases, with 22 bases between. CDR1 is SGHTA, CDR2 FQGNSA, per germline. This CDR3 reads CASSGGGRGPAADTQYF. Here the CDR3 DNA reads TGTGCCAGCAGCGGGGGGGGGCGGGGGCCCGCGGCAGATACGCAGTATTTT.